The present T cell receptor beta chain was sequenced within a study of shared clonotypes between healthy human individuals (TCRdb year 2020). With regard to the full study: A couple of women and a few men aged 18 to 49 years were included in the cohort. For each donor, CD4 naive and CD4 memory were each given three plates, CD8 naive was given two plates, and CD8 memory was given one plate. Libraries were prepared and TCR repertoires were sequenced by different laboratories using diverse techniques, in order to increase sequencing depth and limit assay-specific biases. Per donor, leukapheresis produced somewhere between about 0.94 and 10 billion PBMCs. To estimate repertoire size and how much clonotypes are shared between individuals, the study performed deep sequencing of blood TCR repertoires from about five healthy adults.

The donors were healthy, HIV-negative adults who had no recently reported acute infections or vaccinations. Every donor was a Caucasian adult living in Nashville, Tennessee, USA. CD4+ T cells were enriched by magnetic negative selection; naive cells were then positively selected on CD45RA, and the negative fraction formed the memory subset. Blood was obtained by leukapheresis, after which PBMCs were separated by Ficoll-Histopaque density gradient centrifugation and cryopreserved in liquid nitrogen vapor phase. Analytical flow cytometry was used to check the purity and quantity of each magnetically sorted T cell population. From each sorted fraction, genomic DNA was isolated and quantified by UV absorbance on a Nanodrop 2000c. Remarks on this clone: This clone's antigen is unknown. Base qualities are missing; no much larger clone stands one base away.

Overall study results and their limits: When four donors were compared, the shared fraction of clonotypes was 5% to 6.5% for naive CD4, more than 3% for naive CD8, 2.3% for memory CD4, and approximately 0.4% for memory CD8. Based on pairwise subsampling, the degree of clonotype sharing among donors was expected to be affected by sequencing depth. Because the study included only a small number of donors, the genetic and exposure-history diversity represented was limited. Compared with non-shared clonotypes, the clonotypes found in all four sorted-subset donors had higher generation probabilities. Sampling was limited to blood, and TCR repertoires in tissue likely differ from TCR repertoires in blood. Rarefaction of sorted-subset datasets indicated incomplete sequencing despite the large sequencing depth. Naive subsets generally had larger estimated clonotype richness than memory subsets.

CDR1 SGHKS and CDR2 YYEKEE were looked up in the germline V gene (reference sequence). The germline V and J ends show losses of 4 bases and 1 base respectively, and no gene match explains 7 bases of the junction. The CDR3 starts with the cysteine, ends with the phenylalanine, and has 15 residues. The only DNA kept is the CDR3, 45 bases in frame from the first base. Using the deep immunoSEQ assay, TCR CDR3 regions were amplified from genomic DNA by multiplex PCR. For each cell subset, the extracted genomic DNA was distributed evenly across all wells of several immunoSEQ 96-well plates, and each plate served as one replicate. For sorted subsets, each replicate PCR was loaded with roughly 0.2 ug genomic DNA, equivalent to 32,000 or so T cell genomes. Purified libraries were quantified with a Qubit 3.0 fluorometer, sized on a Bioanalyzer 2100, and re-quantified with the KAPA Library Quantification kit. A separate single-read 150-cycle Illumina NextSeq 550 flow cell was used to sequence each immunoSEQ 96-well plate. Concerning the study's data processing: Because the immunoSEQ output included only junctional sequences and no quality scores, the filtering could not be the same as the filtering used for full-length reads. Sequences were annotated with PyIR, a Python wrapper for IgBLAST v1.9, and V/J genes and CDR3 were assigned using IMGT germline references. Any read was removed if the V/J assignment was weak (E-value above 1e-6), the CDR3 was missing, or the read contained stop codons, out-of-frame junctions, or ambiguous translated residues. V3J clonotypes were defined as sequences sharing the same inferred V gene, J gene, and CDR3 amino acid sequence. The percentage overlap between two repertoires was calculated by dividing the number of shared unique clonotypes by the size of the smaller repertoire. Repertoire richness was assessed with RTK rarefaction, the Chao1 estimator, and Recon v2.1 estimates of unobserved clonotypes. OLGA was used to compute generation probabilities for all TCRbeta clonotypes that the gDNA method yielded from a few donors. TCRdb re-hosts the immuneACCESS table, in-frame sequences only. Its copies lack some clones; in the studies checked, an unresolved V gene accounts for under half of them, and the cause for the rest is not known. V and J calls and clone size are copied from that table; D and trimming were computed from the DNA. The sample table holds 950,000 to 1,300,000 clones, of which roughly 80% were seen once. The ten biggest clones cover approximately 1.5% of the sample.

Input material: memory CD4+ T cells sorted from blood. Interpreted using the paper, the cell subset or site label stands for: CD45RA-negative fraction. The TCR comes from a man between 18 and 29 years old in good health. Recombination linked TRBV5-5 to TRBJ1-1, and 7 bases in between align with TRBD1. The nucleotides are TGTGCCAGCAGCCCTCCGGGACAGCGGAACACTGAAGCTTTCTTT. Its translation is CASSPPGQRNTEAFF. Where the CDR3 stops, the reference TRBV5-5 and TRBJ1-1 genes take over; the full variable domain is DAGVTQSPTHLIKTRGQQVTLRCSPISGHKSVSWYQQVLGQGPQFIFQYYEKEERGRGNFPDRFSARQFPNYSSELNVNALLLGDSALYLCASSPPGQRNTEAFFGQGTRLTVV.